The clone carrying this T cell receptor beta chain has ten or more counts. The investigators amplified TCR beta CDR3 regions from RNA transcripts. A first-round RT-PCR of the TCR CDR3 used the HTBI primer set. TCRdb re-called the multiplex PCR reads through MiXCR, storing one row per CDR3 protein. The sample shows some 760,000 distinct CDR3 sequences, around 15% of them seen only once. The entry originates in a study of T cells in Graves' hyperthyroidism and ophthalmopathy. On the study more broadly: Before treatment of any kind, peripheral blood was taken at initial diagnosis.

Germline lookup yields CDR1 SGHTS and CDR2 YDEGEE. V was clipped by 0 bases and J by 2 bases; unmatched bases: 2. The CDR3 covers 15 residues. The sequence was obtained from a woman aged 18-30 years with Graves' hyperthyroidism. Sequencing used blood. The chain links TRBV5-8 to TRBJ2-3; 8 bases align to TRBD2. The CDR3 DNA follows: TGTGCCAGCAGCTTGGGACTAGCGCTCACAGATACGCAGTATTTT. The encoded protein is CASSLGLALTDTQYF.